This TCR beta chain was observed in a study of T-cell memory formation after mild COVID-19. Across the study: The two donors had largely donor-specific TCR clusters.

TCRdb reprocessed the 5' RACE reads with MiXCR, giving one entry per CDR3 protein. In the table there are around 470,000 distinct CDR3 sequences, approximately 20% of which are singletons. The V gene's germline CDR1 is SGHTA and CDR2 FQGTGA. V was cut by 0 bases and J by 6 bases, with 14 bases left in between. This CDR3 comprises 15 residues. Study-level findings and limits: Among CD4+ contracting clones, most were CM and EM, and CD8+ ones EMRA.

In this sample, this clonotype turned up many times. As yet, its antigen is unknown. This TCR was recovered from an adult woman who had mild COVID-19 (a few samples of this study predate the infection). Cell type and time point are not known. Sequencing was done on a sample of PBMCs or a T cell subset sorted from them (not recorded which). This sequence joins TRBV7-3 and TRBJ1-2; D gene uncertain. The CDR3: CASSLTTGPGHGYTF. The CDR3 DNA follows: TGTGCCAGCAGCTTAACTACCGGGCCCGGGCATGGCTACACCTTC.